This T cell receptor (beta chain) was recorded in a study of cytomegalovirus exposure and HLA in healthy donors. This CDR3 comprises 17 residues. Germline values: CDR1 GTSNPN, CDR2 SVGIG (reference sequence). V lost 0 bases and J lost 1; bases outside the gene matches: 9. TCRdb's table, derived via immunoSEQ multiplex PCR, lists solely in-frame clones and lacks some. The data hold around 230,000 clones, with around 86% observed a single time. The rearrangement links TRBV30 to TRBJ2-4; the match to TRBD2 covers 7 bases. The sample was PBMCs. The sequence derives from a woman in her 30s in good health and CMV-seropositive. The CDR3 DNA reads TGTGCCTGGAGTGTAAGTAGGGCGGGAGCGGCCAAAAACATTCAGTACTTC. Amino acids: CAWSVSRAGAAKNIQYF.